This paragraph reports one TCR beta chain. Antigen unknown. The data stem from a study of cytomegalovirus exposure and HLA in healthy donors. Amplification used 60 Vbeta primers and 13 Jbeta primers. Here immunoSEQ multiplex PCR was the method, and the copy in TCRdb shows in-frame clones only, minus some. Counted here are about 180,000 clones, around 82% occurring once; the ten biggest clones make up about 0.39%. General study results and limits: Among TCR beta chains, those listed as cytomegalovirus-associated numbered under 200. Equally common other TCR beta chains were less clonally expanded than HLA-associated ones, a later analysis found. Later genetic work tied a missense DCLRE1C variant to beta-chain V and J trimming.

Donors sampled were nominally healthy, though unrecorded immune exposures were likely. This receptor was identified in a boy between 2 and 10 years old in good health and CMV-seronegative. The sequenced sample consisted of PBMCs.

CDR3 nucleotide sequence: TGTGCCAGCAGTGAAGTGGGGGGTTCCTACGAGCAGTACTTC. Encoded protein: CASSEVGGSYEQYF. The chain uses TRBV6-1 and TRBJ2-7; maybe TRBD2 (6 bases). In germline, CDR1 is MNHNS, CDR2 SASEGT. Deletions cut 1 base from V and 1 base from J, with 8 bases between. There are 14 residues in the CDR3.